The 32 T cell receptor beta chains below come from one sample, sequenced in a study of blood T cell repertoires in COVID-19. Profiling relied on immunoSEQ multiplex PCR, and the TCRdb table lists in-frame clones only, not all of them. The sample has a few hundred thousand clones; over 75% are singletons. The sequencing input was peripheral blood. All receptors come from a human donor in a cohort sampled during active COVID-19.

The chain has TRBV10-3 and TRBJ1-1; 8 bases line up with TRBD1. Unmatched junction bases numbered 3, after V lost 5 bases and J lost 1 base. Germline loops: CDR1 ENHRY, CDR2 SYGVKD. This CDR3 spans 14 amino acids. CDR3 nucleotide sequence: TGTGCCATCAGTTTAGGACAGGGGAACACTGAAGCTTTCTTT. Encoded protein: CAISLGQGNTEAFF.

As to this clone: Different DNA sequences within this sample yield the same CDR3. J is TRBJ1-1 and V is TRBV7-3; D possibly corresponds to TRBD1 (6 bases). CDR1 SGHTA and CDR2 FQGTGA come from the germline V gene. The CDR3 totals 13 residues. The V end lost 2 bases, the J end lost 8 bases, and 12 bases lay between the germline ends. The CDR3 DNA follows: TGTGCCAGCAGCTTAGGAACAGGGACCGAAGCTTTCTTT. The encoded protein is CASSLGTGTEAFF.

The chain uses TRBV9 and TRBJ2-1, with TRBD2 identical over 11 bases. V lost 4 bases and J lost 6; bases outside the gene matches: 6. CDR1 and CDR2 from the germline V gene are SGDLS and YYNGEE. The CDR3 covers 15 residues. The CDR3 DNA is TGTGCCAGCAGCCCAGCGGGACTAGCGGTCAATGAGCAGTTCTTC. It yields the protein CASSPAGLAVNEQFF. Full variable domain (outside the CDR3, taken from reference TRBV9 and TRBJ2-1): DSGVTQTPKHLITATGQRVTLRCSPRSGDLSVYWYQQSLDQGLQFLIQYYNGEERAKGNILERFSAQQFPDLHSELNLSSLELGDSALYFCASSPAGLAVNEQFFGPGTRLTVL.

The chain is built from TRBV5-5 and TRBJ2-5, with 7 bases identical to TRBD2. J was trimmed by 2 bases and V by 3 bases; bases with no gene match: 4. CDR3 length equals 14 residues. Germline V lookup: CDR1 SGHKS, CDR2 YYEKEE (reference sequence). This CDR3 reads CASSWGGHQETQYF. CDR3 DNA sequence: TGTGCCAGCAGCTGGGGAGGGCATCAAGAGACCCAGTACTTC.

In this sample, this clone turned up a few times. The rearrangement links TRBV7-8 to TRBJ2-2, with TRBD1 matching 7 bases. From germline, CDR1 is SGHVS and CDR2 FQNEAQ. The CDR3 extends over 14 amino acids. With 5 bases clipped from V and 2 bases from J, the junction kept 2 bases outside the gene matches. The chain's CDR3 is CASSRDRNTGELFF. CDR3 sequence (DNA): TGTGCCAGCAGCCGGGACAGAAACACCGGGGAGCTGTTTTTT.

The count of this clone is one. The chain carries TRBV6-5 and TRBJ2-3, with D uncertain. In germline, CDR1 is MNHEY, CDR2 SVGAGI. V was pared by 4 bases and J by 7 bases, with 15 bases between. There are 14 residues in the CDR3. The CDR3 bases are TGTGCCAGCAGTTCTGGTGTGGGCAGCAATACGCAGTATTTT. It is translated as CASSSGVGSNTQYF.

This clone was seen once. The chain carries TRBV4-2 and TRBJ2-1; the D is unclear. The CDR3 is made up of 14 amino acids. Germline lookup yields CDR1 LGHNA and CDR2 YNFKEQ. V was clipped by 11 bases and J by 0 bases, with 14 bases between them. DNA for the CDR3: TGTGCCTCCTCACCTACCGCCTCCTACAATGAGCAGTTCTTC. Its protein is CASSPTASYNEQFF.

CDR3 amino acids: CASSETTYEQYF. CDR3 sequence (DNA): TGCGCCAGCAGTGAGACTACCTACGAGCAGTACTTC. V is TRBV10-2 and J is TRBJ2-7; no firm D call. The CDR3 sequence is 12 residues long. Trimming cost V 2 bases and J 2 bases, with 4 bases left between them. Germline CDR1 and CDR2: WSHSY and SAAADI.

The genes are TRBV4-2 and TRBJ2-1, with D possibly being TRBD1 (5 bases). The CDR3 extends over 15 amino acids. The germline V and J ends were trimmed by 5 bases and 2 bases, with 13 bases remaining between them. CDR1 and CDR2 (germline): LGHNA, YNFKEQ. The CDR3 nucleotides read TGTGCCAGCAGCGTACCGGACAATGCCTACAATGAGCAGTTCTTC. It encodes CASSVPDNAYNEQFF.

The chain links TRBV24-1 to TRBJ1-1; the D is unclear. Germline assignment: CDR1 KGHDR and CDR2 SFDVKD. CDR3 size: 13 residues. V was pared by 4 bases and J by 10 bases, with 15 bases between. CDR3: CATSDTRRGRAFF. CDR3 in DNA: TGTGCCACCAGTGACACCCGGAGAGGTCGAGCTTTCTTT.

In nucleotides, the CDR3 is TGTGCCAGCAGCGTATCCGGCTATGGCTACACCTTC. Residues: CASSVSGYGYTF. This chain connects TRBV9 to TRBJ1-2, with D unclear. With 1 base removed from V and 4 bases from J, the gap between germline ends came to 5 bases. This CDR3 is built from 12 residues. CDR1 SGDLS and CDR2 YYNGEE come from the germline V gene.

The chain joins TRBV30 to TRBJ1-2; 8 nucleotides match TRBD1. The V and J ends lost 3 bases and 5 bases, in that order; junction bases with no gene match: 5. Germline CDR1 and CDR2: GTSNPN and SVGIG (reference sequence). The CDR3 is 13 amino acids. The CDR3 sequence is CAWRQGGRYGYTF. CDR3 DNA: TGTGCCTGGAGACAGGGGGGGCGTTATGGCTACACCTTC.

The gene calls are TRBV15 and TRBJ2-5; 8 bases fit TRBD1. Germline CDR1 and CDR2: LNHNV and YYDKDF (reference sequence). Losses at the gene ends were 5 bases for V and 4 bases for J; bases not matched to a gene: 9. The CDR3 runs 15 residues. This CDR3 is CATSGTDRAGETQYF. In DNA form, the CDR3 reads TGTGCCACCAGCGGAACGGACAGGGCGGGAGAGACCCAGTACTTC.

The DNA for the CDR3 is TGTGCCAGCAGCTTAGTAGGGGGGGTGCCAGAGGATGGCTACACCTTC. This translates into CASSLVGGVPEDGYTF. The chain couples TRBV7-2 to TRBJ1-2; D is perhaps TRBD1 (6 bases). The CDR3 spans 16 residues. The ends were cut back, 1 base at V and 6 bases at J, with 18 bases in the middle. Germline values: CDR1 SGHTA, CDR2 FQGNSA.

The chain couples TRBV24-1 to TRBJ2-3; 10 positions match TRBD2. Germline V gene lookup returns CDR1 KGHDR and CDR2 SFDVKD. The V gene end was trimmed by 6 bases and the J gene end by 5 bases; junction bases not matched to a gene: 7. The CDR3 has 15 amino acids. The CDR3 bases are TGTGCCACCAGTACCCCGGGACTAGCGAAAGATACGCAGTATTTT. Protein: CATSTPGLAKDTQYF.

This CDR3 is CASSVWRNTEAFF. The CDR3 DNA is TGTGCCAGCAGCGTTTGGAGGAACACTGAAGCTTTCTTT. This rearrangement joins TRBV9 to TRBJ1-1; the D is unclear. The CDR3 loop spans 13 amino acids. Trimming took off 2 bases at V and 1 base at J, with 6 bases between the two ends. Per germline, CDR1 SGDLS and CDR2 YYNGEE.

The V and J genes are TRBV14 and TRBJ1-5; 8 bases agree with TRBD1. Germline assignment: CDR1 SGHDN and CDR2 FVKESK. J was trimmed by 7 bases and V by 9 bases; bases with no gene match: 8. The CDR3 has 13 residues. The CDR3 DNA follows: TGTGCCAGTACTTGGACAGGGAGGCAGCCCCAGCATTTT. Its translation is CASTWTGRQPQHF.

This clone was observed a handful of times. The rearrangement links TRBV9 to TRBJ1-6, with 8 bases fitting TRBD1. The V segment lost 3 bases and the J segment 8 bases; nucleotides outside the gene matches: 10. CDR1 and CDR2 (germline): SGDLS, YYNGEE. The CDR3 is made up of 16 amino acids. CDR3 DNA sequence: TGTGCCAGCAGCGCTACAGGGGGTTTTTATGATTCACCCCTCCACTTT. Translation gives CASSATGGFYDSPLHF.

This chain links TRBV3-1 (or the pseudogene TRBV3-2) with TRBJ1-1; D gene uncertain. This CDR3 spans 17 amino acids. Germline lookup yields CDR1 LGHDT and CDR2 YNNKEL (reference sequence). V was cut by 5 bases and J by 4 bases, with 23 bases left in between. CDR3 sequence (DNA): TGTGCCAGCAGCTACGCCGGAGATTTCACGAGTAGCACTGAAGCTTTCTTT. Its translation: CASSYAGDFTSSTEAFF.

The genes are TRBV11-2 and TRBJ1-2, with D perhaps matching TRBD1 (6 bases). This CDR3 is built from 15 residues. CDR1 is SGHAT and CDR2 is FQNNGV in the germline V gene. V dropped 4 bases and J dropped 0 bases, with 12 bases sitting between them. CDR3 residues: CASSSPGHSNYGYTF. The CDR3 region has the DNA TGTGCCAGCAGCTCTCCGGGACACTCTAACTATGGCTACACCTTC.

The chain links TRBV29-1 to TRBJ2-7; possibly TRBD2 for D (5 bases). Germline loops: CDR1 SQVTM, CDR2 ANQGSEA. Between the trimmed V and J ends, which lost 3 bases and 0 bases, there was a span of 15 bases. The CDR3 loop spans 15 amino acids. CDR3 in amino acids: CSVERASGSSYEQYF. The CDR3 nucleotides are TGCAGCGTTGAGCGTGCGTCGGGGAGCTCCTACGAGCAGTACTTC.

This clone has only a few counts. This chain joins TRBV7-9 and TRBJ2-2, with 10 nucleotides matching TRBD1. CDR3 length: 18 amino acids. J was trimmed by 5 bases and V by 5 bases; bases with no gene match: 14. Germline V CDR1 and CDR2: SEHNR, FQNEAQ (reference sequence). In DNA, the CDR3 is TGTGCCAGCAGCACCCTGACAGGGGGCTTGATAAGGACCGGGGAGCTGTTTTTT. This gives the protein CASSTLTGGLIRTGELFF.

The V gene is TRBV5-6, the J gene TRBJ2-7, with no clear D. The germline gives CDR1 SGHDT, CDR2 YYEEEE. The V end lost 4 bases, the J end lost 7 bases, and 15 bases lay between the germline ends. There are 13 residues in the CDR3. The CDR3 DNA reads TGTGCCAGCAGCCTATCCCCCCCTCTAGAGCAGTACTTC. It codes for CASSLSPPLEQYF.

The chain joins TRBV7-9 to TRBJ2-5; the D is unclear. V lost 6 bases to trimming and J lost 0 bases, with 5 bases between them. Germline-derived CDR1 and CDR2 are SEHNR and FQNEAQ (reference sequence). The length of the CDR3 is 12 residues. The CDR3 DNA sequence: TGTGCCAGCAGATATAACCAAGAGACCCAGTACTTC. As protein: CASRYNQETQYF.

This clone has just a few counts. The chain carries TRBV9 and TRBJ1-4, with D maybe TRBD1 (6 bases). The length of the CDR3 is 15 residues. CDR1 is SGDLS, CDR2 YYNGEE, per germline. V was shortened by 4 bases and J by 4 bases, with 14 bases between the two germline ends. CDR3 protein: CASSTGGLGNEKLFF. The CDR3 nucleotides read TGTGCCAGCAGCACGGGGGGGCTGGGTAATGAAAAACTGTTTTTT.

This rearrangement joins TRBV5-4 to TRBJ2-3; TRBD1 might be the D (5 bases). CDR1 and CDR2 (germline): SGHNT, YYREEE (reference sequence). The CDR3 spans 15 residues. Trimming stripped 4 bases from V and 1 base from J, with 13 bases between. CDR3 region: CASSRNRQRTDTQYF. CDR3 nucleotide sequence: TGTGCCAGCAGCCGTAACAGACAGCGCACAGATACGCAGTATTTT.

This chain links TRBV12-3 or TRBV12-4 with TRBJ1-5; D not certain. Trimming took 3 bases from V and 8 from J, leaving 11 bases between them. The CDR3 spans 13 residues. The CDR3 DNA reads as TGTGCCAGCAGTTTTGGAGGTCTGGAGCCCCAGCATTTT. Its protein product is CASSFGGLEPQHF.

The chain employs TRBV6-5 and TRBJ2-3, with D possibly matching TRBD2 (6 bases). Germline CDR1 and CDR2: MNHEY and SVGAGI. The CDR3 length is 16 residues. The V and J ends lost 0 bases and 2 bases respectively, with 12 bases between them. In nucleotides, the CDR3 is TGTGCCAGCAGTTACTCGTCGGGGGATCCCACAGATACGCAGTATTTT. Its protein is CASSYSSGDPTDTQYF.

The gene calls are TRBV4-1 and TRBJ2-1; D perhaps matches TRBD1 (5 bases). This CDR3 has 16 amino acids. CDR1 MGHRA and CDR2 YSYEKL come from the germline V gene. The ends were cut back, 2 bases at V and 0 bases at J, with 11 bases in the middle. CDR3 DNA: TGCGCCAGCAGCCAATTGGACATTATCTCCTACAATGAGCAGTTCTTC. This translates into CASSQLDIISYNEQFF.

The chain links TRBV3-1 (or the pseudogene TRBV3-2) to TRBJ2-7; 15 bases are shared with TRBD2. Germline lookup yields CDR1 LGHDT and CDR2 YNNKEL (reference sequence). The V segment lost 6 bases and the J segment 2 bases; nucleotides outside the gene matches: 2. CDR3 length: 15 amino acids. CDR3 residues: CASSRTSGGAYEQYF. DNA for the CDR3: TGTGCCAGCAGTCGGACTAGCGGGGGGGCCTACGAGCAGTACTTC.

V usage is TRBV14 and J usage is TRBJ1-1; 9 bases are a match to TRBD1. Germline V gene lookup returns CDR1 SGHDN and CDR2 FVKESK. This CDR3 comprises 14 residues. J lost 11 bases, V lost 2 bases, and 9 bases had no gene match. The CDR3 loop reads CASSQRDREGWAFF. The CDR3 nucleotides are TGTGCCAGCAGCCAAAGGGACAGGGAAGGGTGGGCTTTCTTT.

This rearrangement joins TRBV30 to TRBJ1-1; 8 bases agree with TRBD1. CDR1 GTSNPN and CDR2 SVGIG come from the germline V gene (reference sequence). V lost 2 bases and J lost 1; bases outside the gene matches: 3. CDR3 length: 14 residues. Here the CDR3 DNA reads TGTGCCTGGAGTACAGGGGGGAGGAACACTGAAGCTTTCTTT. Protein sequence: CAWSTGGRNTEAFF.